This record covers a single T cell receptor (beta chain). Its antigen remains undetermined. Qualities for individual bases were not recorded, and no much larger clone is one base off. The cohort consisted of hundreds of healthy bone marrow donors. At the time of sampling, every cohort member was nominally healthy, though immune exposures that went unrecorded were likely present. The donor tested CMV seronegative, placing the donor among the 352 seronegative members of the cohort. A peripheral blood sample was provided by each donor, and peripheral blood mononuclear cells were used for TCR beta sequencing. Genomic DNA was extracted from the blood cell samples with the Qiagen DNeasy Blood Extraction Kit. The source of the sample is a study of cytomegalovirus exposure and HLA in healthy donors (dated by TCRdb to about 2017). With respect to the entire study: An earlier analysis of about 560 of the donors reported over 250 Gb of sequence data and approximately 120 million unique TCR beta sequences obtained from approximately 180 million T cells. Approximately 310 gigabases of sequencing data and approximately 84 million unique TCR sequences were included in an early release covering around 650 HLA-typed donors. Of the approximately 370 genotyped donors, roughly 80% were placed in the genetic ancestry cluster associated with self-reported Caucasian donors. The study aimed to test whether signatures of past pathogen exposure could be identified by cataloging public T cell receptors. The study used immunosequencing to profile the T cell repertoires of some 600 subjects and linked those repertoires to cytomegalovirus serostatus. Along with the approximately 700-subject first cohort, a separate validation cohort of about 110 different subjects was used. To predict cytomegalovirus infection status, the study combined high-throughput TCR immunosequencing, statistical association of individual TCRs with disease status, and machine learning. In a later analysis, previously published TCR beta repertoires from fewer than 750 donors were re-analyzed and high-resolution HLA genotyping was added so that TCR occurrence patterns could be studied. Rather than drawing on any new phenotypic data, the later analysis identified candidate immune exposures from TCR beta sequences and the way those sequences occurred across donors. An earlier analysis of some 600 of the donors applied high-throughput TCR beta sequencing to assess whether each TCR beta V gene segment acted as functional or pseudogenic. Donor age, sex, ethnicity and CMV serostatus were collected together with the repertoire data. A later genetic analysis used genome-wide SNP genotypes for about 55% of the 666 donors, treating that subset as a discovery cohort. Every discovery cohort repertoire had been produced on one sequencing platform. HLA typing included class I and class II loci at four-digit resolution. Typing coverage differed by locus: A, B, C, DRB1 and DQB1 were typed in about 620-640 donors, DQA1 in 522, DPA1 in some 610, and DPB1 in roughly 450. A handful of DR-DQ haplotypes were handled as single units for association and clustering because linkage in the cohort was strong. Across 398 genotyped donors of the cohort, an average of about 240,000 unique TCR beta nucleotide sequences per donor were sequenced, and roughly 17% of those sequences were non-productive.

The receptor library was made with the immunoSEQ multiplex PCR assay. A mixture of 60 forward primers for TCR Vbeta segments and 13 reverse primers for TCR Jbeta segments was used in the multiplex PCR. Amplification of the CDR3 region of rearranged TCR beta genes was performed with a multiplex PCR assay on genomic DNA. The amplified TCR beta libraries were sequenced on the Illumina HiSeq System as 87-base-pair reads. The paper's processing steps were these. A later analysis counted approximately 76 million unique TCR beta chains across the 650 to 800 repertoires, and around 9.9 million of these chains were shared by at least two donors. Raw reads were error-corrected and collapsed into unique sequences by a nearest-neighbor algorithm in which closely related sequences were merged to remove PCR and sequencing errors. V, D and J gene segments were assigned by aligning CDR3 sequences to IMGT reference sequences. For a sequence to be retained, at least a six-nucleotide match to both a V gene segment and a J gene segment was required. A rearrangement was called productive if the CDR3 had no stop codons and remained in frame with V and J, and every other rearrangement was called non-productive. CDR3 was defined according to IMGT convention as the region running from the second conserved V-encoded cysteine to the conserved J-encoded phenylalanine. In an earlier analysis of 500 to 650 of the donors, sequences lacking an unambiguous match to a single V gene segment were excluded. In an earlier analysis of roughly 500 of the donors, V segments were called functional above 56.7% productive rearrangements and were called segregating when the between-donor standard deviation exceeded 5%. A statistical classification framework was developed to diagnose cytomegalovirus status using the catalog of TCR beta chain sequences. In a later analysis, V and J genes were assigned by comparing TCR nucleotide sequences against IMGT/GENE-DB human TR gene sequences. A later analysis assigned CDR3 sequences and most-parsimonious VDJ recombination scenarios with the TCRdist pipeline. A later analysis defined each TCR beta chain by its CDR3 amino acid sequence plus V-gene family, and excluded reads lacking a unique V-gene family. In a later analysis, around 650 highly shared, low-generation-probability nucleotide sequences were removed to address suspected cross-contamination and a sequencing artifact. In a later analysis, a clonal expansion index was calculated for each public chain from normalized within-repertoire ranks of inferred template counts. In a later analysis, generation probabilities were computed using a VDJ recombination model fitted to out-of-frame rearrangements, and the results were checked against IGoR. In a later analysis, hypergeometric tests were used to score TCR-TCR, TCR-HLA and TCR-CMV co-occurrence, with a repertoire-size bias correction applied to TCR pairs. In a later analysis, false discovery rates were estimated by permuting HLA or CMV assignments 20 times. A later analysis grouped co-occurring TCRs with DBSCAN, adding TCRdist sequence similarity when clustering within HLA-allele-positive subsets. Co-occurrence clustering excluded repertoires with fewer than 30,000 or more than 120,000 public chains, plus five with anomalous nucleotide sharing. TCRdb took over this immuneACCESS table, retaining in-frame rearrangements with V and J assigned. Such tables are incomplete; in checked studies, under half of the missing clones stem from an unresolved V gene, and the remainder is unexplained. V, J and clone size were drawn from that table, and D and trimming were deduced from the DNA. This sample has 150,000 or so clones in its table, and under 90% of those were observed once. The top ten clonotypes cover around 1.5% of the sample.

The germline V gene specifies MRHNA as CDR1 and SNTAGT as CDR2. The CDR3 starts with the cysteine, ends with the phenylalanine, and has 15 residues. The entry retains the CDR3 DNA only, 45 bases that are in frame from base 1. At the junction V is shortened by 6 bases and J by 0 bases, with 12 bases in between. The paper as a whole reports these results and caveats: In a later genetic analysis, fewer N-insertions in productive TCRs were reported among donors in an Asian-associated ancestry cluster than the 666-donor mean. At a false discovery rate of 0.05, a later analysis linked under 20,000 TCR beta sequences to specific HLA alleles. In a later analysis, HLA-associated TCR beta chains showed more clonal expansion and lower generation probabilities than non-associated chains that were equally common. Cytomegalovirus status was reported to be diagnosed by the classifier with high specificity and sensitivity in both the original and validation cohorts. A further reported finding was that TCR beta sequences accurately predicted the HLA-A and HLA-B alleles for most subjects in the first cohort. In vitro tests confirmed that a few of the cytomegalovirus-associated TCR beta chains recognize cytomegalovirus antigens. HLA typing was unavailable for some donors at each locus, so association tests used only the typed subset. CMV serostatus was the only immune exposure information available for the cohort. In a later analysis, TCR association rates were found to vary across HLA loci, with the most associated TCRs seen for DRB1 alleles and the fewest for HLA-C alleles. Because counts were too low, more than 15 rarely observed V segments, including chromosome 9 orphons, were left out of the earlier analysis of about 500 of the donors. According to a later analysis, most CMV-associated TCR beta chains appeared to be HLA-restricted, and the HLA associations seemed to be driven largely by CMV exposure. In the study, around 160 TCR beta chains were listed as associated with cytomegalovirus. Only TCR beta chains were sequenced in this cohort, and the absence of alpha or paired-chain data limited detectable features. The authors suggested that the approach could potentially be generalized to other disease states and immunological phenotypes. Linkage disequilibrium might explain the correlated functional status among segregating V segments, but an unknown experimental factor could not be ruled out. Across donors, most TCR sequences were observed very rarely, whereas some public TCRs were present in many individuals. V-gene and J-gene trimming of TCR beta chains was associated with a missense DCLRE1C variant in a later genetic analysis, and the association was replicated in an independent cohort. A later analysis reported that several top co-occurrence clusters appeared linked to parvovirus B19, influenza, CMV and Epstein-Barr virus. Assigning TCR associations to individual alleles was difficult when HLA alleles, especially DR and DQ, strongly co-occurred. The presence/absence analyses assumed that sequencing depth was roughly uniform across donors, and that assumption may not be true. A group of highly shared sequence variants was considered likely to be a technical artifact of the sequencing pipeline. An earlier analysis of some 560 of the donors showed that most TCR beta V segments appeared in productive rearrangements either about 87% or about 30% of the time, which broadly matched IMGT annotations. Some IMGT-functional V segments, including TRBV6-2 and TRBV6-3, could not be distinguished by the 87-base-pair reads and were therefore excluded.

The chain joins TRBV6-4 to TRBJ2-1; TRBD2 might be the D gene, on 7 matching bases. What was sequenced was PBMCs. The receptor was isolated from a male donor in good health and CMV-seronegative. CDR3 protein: CASSEGGSSYNEQFF. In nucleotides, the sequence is TGTGCCAGCAGCGAGGGGGGGAGCTCCTACAATGAGCAGTTCTTC.